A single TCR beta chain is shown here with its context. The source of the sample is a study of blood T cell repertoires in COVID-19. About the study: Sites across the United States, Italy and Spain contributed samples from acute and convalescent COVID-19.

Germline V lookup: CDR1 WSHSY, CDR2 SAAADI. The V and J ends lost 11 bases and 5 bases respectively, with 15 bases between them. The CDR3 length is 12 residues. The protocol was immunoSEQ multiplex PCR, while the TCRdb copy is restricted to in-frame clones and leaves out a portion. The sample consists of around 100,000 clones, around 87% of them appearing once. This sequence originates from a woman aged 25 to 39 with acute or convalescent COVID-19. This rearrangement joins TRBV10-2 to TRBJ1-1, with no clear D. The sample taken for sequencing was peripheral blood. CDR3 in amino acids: CAASGGKTEAFF. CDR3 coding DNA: TGCGCCGCCTCCGGCGGGAAGACTGAAGCTTTCTTT.